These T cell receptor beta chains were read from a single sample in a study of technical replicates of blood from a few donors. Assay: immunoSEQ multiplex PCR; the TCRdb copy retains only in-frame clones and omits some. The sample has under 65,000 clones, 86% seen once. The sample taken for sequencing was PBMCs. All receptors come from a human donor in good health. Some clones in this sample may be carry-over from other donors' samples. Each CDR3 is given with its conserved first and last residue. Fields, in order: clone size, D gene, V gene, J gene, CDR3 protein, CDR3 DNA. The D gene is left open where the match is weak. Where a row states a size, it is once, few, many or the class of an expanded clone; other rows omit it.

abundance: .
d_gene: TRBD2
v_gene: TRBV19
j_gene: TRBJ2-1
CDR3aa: CASRSRTAGVNEQFF
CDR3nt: TGTGCCAGTAGATCTCGGACGGCGGGGGTCAATGAGCAGTTCTTC

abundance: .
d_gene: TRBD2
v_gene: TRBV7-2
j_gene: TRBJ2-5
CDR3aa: CASSIQRGGNPYQETQYF
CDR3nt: TGTGCCAGCTCCATCCAGCGGGGGGGGAACCCGTACCAAGAGACCCAGTACTTC

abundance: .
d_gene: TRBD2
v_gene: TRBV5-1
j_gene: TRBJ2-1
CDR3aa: CASSGEGFSYNEQFF
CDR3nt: TGCGCCAGCAGCGGGGAGGGATTCTCCTACAATGAGCAGTTCTTC

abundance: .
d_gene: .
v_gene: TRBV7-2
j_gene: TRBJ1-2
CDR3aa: CASSLVSKGLDGYTF
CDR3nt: TGTGCCAGCAGCTTAGTTTCCAAGGGGTTGGATGGCTACACCTTC

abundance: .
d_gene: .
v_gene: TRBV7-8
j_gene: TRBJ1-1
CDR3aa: CASSFRGGNTEAFF
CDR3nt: TGTGCCAGCAGCTTTCGAGGGGGGAACACTGAAGCTTTCTTT

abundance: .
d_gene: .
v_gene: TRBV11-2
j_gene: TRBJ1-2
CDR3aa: CASSVGDYGYTF
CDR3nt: TGTGCCAGCAGCGTCGGAGACTATGGCTACACCTTC

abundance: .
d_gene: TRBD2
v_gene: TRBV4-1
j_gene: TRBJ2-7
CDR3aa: CASSLWTSGWKVGQYF
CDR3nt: TGCGCCAGCAGCCTTTGGACTAGCGGGTGGAAAGTAGGGCAGTACTTC

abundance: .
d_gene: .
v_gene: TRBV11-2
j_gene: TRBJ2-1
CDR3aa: CASSSGLSGYNEQFF
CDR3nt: TGTGCCAGCAGCTCGGGACTTTCAGGGTACAATGAGCAGTTCTTC

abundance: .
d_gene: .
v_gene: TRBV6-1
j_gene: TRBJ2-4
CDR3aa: CASSGGGALAKNIQYF
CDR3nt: TGTGCCAGCAGTGGGGGCGGGGCTTTAGCCAAAAACATTCAGTACTTC

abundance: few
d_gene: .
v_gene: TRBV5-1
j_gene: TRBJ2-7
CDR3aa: CASSLTYEQYF
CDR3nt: TGCGCCAGCAGCCTAACCTACGAGCAGTACTTC

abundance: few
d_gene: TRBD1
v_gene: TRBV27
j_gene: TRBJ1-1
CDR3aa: CASSPDRGLYTEAFF
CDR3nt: TGTGCCAGCTCACCCGACAGGGGGCTTTACACTGAAGCTTTCTTT

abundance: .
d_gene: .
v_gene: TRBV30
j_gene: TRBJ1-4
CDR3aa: CAWSVSGSEKLFF
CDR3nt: TGTGCCTGGAGTGTAAGCGGCAGTGAAAAACTGTTTTTT

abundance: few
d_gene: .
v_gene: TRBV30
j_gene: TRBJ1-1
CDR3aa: CAWSALMNTEAFF
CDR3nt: TGTGCCTGGAGCGCACTTATGAACACTGAAGCTTTCTTT

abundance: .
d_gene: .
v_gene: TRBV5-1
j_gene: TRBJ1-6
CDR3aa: CASSLVSSYNSPLHF
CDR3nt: TGCGCCAGCAGCTTGGTCAGCTCCTATAATTCACCCCTCCACTTT

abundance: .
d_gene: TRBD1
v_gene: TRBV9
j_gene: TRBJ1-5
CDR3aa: CASSVTGGSNQPQHF
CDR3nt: TGTGCCAGCAGCGTAACAGGGGGAAGCAATCAGCCCCAGCATTTT

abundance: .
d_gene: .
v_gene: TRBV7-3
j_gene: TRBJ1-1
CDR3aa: CASSLTRGTNTEAFF
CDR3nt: TGTGCCAGCAGCTTAACAAGGGGCACGAACACTGAAGCTTTCTTT

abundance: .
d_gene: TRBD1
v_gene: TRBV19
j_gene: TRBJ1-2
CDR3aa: CASSIGPGGSGYTF
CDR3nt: TGTGCCAGTAGTATCGGGCCAGGGGGCTCTGGCTACACCTTC

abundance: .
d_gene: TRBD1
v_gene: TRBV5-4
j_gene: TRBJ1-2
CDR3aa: CASSLADRGRGYTF
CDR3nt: TGTGCCAGCAGCTTGGCTGACAGGGGGCGCGGCTACACCTTC

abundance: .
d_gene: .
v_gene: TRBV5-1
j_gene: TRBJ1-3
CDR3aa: CASSLEGPGSFTIYF
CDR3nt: TGCGCCAGCAGCTTGGAAGGTCCGGGTTCTTTCACCATATATTTT

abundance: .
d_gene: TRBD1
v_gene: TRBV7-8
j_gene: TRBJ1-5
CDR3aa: CASSSLGQGGNVQPQHF
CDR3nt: TGTGCCAGCAGCTCCTTGGGACAGGGCGGTAACGTTCAGCCCCAGCATTTT

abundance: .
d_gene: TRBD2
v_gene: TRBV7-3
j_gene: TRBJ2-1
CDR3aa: CASSLSGRSNEQFF
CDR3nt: TGTGCCAGCAGCTTAAGCGGGAGGTCCAATGAGCAGTTCTTC

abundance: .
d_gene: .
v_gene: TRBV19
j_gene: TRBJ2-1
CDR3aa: CASSMDGGTYNEQFF
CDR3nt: TGTGCCAGTAGTATGGATGGGGGGACCTACAATGAGCAGTTCTTC

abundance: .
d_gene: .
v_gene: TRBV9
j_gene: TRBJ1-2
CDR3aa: CASSVGAINYGYTF
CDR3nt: TGTGCCAGCAGCGTAGGTGCTATTAACTATGGCTACACCTTC

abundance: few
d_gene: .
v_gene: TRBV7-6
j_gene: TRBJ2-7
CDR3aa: CASSSAGQSYEQYF
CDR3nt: TGTGCCAGCAGCTCCGCGGGACAGTCCTACGAGCAGTACTTC

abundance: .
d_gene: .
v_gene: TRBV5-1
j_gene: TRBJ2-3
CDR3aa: CASSMRLVEDTQYF
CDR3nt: TGCGCCAGCAGCATGAGACTAGTGGAAGATACGCAGTATTTT

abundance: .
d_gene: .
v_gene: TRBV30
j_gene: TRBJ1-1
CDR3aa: CAWSAQTGAFF
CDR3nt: TGTGCCTGGAGTGCCCAGACTGGAGCTTTCTTT

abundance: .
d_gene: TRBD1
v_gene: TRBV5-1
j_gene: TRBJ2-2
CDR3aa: CATQPGQGRIGELFF
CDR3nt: TGCGCCACCCAACCGGGACAGGGGAGGATCGGGGAGCTGTTTTTT

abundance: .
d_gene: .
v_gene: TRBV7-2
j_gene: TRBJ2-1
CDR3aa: CASSLGSEQFF
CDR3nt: TGTGCCAGCAGCTTGGGGAGTGAGCAGTTCTTC

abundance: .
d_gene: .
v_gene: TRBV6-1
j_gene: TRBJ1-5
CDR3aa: CASSPGNQPQHF
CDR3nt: TGTGCCAGCAGCCCAGGGAATCAGCCCCAGCATTTT

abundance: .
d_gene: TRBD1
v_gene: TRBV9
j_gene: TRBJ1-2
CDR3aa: CASSASGQIYGYTF
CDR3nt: TGTGCCAGCAGCGCCTCGGGACAGATCTATGGCTACACCTTC

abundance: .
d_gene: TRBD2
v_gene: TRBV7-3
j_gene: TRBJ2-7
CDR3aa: CASSLGPAGVHEQYF
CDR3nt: TGTGCCAGCAGCTTAGGTCCAGCGGGAGTCCACGAGCAGTACTTC

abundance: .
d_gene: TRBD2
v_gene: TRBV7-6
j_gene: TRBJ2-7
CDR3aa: CASSRGGGGEQYF
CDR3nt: TGTGCCAGCAGCCGGGGCGGGGGAGGCGAGCAGTACTTC

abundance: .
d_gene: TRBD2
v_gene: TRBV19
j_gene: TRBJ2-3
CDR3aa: CASSWGGDTQYF
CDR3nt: TGTGCCAGTAGTTGGGGGGGAGATACGCAGTATTTT

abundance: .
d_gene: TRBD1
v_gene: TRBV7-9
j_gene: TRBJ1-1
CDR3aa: CASSLGQQGARNTEAFF
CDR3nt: TGTGCCAGCAGCTTAGGGCAACAGGGGGCTAGGAACACTGAAGCTTTCTTT

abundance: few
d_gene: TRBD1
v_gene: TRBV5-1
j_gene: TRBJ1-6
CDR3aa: CASSLLGTENSPLHF
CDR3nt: TGCGCCAGCAGCCTACTCGGGACAGAAAATTCACCCCTCCACTTT

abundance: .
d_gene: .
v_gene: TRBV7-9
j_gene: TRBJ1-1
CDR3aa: CASSFSGNMNTEAFF
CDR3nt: TGTGCCAGCAGCTTTTCGGGTAATATGAACACTGAAGCTTTCTTT

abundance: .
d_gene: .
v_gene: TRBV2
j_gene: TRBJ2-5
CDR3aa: CASSSFETQYF
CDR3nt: TGTGCCAGCAGCAGTTTCGAGACCCAGTACTTC

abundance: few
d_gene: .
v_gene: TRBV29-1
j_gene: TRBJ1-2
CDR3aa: CSVERENGYTF
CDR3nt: TGCAGCGTTGAGCGAGAAAATGGCTACACCTTC

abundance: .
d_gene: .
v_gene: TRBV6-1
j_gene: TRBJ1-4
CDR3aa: CATQEVYNEKLFF
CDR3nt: TGTGCCACCCAGGAGGTCTATAATGAAAAACTGTTTTTT

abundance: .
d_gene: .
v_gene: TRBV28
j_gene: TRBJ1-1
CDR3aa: CASSQGGGREEAFF
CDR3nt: TGTGCCAGCAGCCAAGGGGGAGGGAGGGAAGAAGCTTTCTTT

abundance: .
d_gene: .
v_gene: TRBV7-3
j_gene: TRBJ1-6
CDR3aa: CASSETRPGSPLHF
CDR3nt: TGTGCCAGCAGCGAAACTCGACCGGGGTCACCCCTCCACTTT

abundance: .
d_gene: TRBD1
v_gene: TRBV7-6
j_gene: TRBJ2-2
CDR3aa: CASSLTDRTNTGELFF
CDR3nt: TGTGCCAGCAGCCTCACGGACAGGACGAACACCGGGGAGCTGTTTTTT

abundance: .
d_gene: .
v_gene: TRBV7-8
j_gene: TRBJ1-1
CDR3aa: CASSLEGGRWAFF
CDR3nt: TGTGCCAGCAGCTTAGAGGGGGGGAGATGGGCTTTCTTT

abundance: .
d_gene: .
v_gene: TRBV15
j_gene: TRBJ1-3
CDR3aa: CATSRDPTGGISGNTIYF
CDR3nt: TGTGCCACCAGCAGAGATCCGACAGGAGGAATATCTGGAAACACCATATATTTT

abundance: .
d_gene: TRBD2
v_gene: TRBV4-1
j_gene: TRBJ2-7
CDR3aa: CASSQVTSGYEQYF
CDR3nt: TGCGCCAGCAGCCAAGTCACTAGCGGATACGAGCAGTACTTC

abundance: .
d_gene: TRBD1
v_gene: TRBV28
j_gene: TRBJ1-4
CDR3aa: CASSLTGVRNEKLFF
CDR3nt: TGTGCCAGCAGTCTGACAGGGGTCCGTAATGAAAAACTGTTTTTT

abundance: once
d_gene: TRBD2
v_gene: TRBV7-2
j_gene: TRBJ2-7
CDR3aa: CASSGSGRAYEQYF
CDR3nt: TGTGCCAGCAGCGGGAGCGGGAGGGCCTACGAGCAGTACTTC

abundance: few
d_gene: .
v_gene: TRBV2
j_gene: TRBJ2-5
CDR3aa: CASSDLSFQETQYF
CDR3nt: TGTGCCAGCAGTGACCTCAGTTTCCAAGAGACCCAGTACTTC

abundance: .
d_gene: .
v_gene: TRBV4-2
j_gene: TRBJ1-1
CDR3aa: CASSQGARGTEAFF
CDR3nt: TGTGCCAGCAGCCAGGGGGCCCGGGGCACTGAAGCTTTCTTT

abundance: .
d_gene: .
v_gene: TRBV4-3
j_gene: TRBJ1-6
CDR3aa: CASSQTHLGSSYNSPLHF
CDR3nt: TGCGCCAGCAGCCAAACCCACCTAGGAAGCTCCTATAATTCACCCCTCCACTTT

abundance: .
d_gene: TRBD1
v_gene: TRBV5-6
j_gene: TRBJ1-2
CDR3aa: CASSGITTGSNGYTF
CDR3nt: TGTGCCAGCAGCGGAATCACGACAGGGTCGAATGGCTACACCTTC

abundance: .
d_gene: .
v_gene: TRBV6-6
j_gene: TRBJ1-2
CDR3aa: CASSYSESEGYTF
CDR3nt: TGTGCCAGCAGTTATTCGGAGTCGGAGGGCTACACCTTC

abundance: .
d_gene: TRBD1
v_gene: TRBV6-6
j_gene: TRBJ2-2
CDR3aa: CASSLGQGRTGELFF
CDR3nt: TGTGCCAGCAGCTTGGGACAGGGGAGGACCGGGGAGCTGTTTTTT

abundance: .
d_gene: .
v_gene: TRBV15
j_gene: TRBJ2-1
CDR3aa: CATSRDRFLYNEQFF
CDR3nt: TGTGCCACCAGCAGAGATAGATTTCTCTACAATGAGCAGTTCTTC

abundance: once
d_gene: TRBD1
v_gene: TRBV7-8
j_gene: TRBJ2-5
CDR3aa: CASSLPPTGSGETQYF
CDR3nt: TGTGCCAGCAGCTTACCCCCGACAGGGTCGGGAGAGACCCAGTACTTC

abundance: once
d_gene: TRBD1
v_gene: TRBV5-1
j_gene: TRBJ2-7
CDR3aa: CASSTGTGYEQYF
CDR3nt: TGCGCCAGCAGCACCGGGACAGGCTACGAGCAGTACTTC

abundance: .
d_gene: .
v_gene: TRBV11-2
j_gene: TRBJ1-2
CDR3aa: CASSSPRRGGYTF
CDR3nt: TGTGCCAGCAGCTCTCCCCGCCGCGGGGGCTACACCTTC

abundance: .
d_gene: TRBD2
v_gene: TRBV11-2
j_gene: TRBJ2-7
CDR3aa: CASSLGGQQYEQYF
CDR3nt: TGTGCCAGCAGCTTGGGAGGGCAGCAATACGAGCAGTACTTC